Sequencing of this T cell receptor beta chain was carried out in a study of blood T cells in healthy people across ages (dated by TCRdb to the mid-2010s). Background for the entire study: In model experiments, template switching captured about one uniquely barcoded TCR beta cDNA molecule for every two T cells. Four age groups were formed from the donors: young (average approximately 17 years), middle-aged (approximately 39), aged (about 68) and long-lived (approximately 78). To avoid experimental bias, donors of different ages were randomly spread across the sequencing lanes. Age-related changes in TCR beta repertoire diversity were measured in the study by deep sequencing normalized with unique cDNA molecular identifiers. For two donors (one aged 18 to 30 and one aged 80 or older), the study analyzed two additional independent replicas of 1 million unique cDNA reads from the same blood draw. The paper's findings and limits, for the study overall: A strong correlation was found between observed TCR beta diversity and the percentage of naive T cells measured by flow cytometry. The long-lived group showed more naive CD4+ T cells, fewer expanded clones and increased TCR diversity than the aged group, suggesting age selection. As age increased, observed TCR beta diversity per million T cells dropped in a roughly linear way, and a significant reduction was already evident by age 40. Total diversity estimates from one million sequenced T cells were considered lower bounds and underestimates. Conclusive comparison of naive and antigen-experienced compartments was prevented by the profiling of bulk unsorted PBMCs. Because the CMV infection status of the donors was unknown, age-related changes in expanded clonotypes may potentially have been confounded.

Per the germline V gene, SGHRS is the CDR1 and YFSETQ is the CDR2. V is cut by 4 bases and J by 1 base, and the space between the germline ends is 11 bases. The CDR3 has 15 amino acids, counting the end cysteine and phenylalanine. This entry keeps only the CDR3 DNA: 45 bases, framed from base 1. A few counts support this clonotype. The antigen this receptor binds is unknown. It has no much larger one-base neighbor in the sample; base qualities were not kept. The 35 to 40 donors, aged about 6 to 100 years, were systemically healthy Caucasian individuals from Russia. Around 10 milliliters of peripheral blood were collected from each donor into EDTA-treated Vacutainer tubes. PBMCs were isolated by Ficoll-Paque density-gradient centrifugation, with at least 7 million obtained per sample. Total RNA was extracted from PBMCs with Trizol reagent, with at least 5 micrograms obtained per sample. The percentages of naive CD45RAhigh/CD27high T cells were determined by flow cytometry on a PBMC aliquot from every donor.

Library preparation employed 5' RACE. Sequencing was performed on an Illumina HiSeq 2500. A second PCR of about 7 to 12 cycles was run with a J-beta primer mix and a sample-barcoded 5' primer. A template-switch 5' adaptor carrying 12 random nucleotides introduced a unique molecular identifier onto each TCR beta cDNA molecule. Each sample yielded at least 2.5 million CDR3-containing paired-end reads. The Mint cDNA synthesis kit, primed by a TRBC-specific oligonucleotide, was used to synthesize first-strand cDNA from all RNA. After uracil-DNA glycosylase treatment, a first 18-cycle PCR used universal primers M1SS and BC2_uni_R on all cDNA. The paper's processing steps were these. Normalization of each sample was performed by random selection of 1 million high-quality reads, each carrying a distinct molecular identifier. Instead of being binned into consensus sequences, reads that shared molecular identifiers were thrown out. MiTCR, with a Q25 quality threshold and the strictest error-elimination algorithm, was used for CDR3 identification, clonotype clustering and error correction. Lower-bound total TCR beta diversity was estimated with a nonparametric unseen species model using Euler transformation. The raw public data were reprocessed by TCRdb itself: fastp quality trimming at Q25, MiXCR clonotype calling, in-frame beta chains only. Rows with a matching CDR3 protein are joined into one entry that keeps the most common DNA and genes. The V and J calls here are based on TCRdb, not the publication. The sample data list 1.5 million to 2 million distinct CDR3 sequences, and 28% of these were observed just once. Together, the top ten hold less than 9.5% of the sample.

This sequence uses TRBV5-1 and TRBJ2-2; the D gene is tentatively TRBD1 or TRBD2, each matching 6 bases. The sequencing input was blood. The clonotype was recovered from a woman in her twenties or thirties in good health. The sequence in DNA is TGCGCCAGCAGCCAGGGGACTGTGAACACCGGGGAGCTGTTTTTT. The encoded protein is CASSQGTVNTGELFF.